The next 19 T cell receptor beta chains were all read from a single sample in a study of shared clonotypes between healthy human individuals. The table came from immunoSEQ multiplex PCR; TCRdb's copy has only in-frame clones and leaves some out. The table includes around 2,000,000 clones, roughly 95% detected once. As defined, naive CD8 cells were CD45RO-negative and positively selected for CCR7, with terminally differentiated effector memory CD45RA+ cells excluded. The sequencing input was naive CD8+ T cells sorted from blood. These receptors all come from a man younger than 30 in good health.

This chain uses TRBV7-9 with TRBJ2-5, with D maybe TRBD2 (5 bases). Germline V lookup: CDR1 SEHNR, CDR2 FQNEAQ (reference sequence). This CDR3 comprises 15 residues. V shed 4 bases and J shed 5 bases, with 17 bases lying between them. CDR3 amino acids: CASSSGLATGETQYF. The CDR3 DNA is TGTGCCAGCAGCTCTGGGCTGGCCACGGGGGAGACCCAGTACTTC.

This chain connects TRBV7-9 to TRBJ1-4; D is undetermined. V was clipped by 6 bases and J by 8 bases, with 16 bases between them. Germline V gives CDR1 SEHNR, CDR2 FQNEAQ (reference sequence). The CDR3 runs to 14 residues. The CDR3 DNA reads TGTGCCAGCAGTTTGACATTTGGTGAGGAAAAACTGTTTTTT. Protein product: CASSLTFGEEKLFF.

This clone was detected only once. The chain recombines TRBV7-9 with TRBJ2-1; maybe TRBD2 (7 bases). CDR1 and CDR2 from the germline V gene are SEHNR and FQNEAQ (reference sequence). This CDR3 comprises 17 residues. The germline V and J ends were trimmed by 1 base and 6 bases, with 19 bases remaining between them. The chain's CDR3 is CASSLGMVGGQANEQFF. The CDR3 DNA is TGTGCCAGCAGCTTAGGTATGGTGGGGGGGCAAGCCAATGAGCAGTTCTTC.

This clone was detected once. The chain combines TRBV13 with TRBJ2-1; 10 nucleotides align to TRBD2. Germline V gene data show CDR1 as PRHDT and CDR2 as FYEKMQ (reference sequence). The ends lost 3 bases at V and 8 bases at J; junction bases unmatched: 13. This CDR3 is 17 amino acids long. In DNA, the CDR3 is TGTGCCAGCAGCTTCATGGCCCCTAGCGGGAGTATCCATGAGCAGTTCTTC. It yields the protein CASSFMAPSGSIHEQFF.

The chain carries TRBV7-9 and TRBJ2-7, with TRBD1 matching over 8 bases. The CDR3 has 12 amino acids. With 5 bases clipped from V and 6 bases from J, the junction kept 3 bases outside the gene matches. CDR1 and CDR2 from the germline V gene are SEHNR and FQNEAQ (reference sequence). The CDR3 loop is CASSETGAEQYF. The CDR3, as DNA: TGTGCCAGCAGCGAGACAGGGGCCGAGCAGTACTTC. Full variable domain (remainder filled in from reference TRBV7-9 and TRBJ2-7): DTGVSQNPRHKITKRGQNVTFRCDPISEHNRLYWYRQTLGQGPEFLTYFQNEAQLEKSRLLSDRFSAERPKGSFSTLEIQRTEQGDSAMYLCASSETGAEQYFGPGTRLTVT.

This clone was counted once. Other DNA sequences in this sample translate to the same CDR3. V is TRBV6-5 and J is TRBJ2-5; D remains ambiguous. The CDR3 extends over 13 amino acids. CDR1 is MNHEY, CDR2 SVGAGI, per germline. Trimming took off 0 bases at V and 5 bases at J, with 7 bases between the two ends. The CDR3 bases are TGTGCCAGCAGTTACTCTGCTGGGGAGACCCAGTACTTC. Its translation is CASSYSAGETQYF.

The V call is TRBV19, the J call TRBJ2-5; 7 nucleotides match TRBD2. The CDR3 spans 15 residues. V lost 2 bases to trimming and J lost 2 bases; unmatched junction nucleotides: 5. Germline loops: CDR1 LNHDA, CDR2 SQIVND (reference sequence). CDR3 nucleotides: TGTGCCAGTAGTATAACAGCGGGGATTCAAGAGACCCAGTACTTC. This gives the protein CASSITAGIQETQYF.

The rearrangement uses TRBV6-1 and TRBJ2-7; a weak D match, TRBD2 (5 bases). V gave up 4 bases and J gave up 4 bases, with 17 bases separating them. Germline loops: CDR1 MNHNS, CDR2 SASEGT. The CDR3 runs to 15 residues. The CDR3 loop reads CASSGLSDRGYEQYF. For the CDR3, the DNA is TGTGCCAGCAGTGGGTTGAGTGATCGGGGTTACGAGCAGTACTTC.

This chain uses TRBV9 with TRBJ1-1, with 7 bases aligning to TRBD1. Unmatched junction bases numbered 5, after V lost 6 bases and J lost 0 bases. Germline CDR1 SGDLS, CDR2 YYNGEE. CDR3 length equals 14 residues. For the CDR3, the DNA is TGTGCCAGCAACACAGGGGCCATGAACACTGAAGCTTTCTTT. It yields the protein CASNTGAMNTEAFF.

The V gene is TRBV27, the J gene TRBJ2-4, with 14 nucleotides matching TRBD2. This CDR3 has 17 amino acids. Germline-derived CDR1 and CDR2 are MNHEY and SMNVEV (reference sequence). Losses at the gene ends were 6 bases for V and 8 bases for J; bases not matched to a gene: 12. CDR3 sequence reads: CASSRFGTSGRADIQYF. DNA for the CDR3: TGTGCCAGCAGCAGATTCGGGACTAGCGGGAGAGCGGACATTCAGTACTTC.

Note on this clone: The sample contains more than one DNA sequence encoding this CDR3. The rearrangement joins TRBV5-4 to TRBJ2-7; D remains unclear. The CDR3 spans 11 residues. Germline CDR1 is SGHNT and CDR2 is YYREEE (reference sequence). V lost 1 base and J lost 4, with 3 bases in between. CDR3 protein: CASSLNYEQYF. For the CDR3, the DNA is TGTGCCAGCAGCTTGAATTACGAGCAGTACTTC.

Only one count was recorded for this clone. This rearrangement joins TRBV4-1 to TRBJ2-2; D gene unclear. Germline V gene data show CDR1 as MGHRA and CDR2 as YSYEKL. V dropped 4 bases and J dropped 1 base, with 7 bases sitting between them. The CDR3 length is 14 residues. DNA for the CDR3: TGCGCCAGCAGCCTGGTTAGGAACACCGGGGAGCTGTTTTTT. It specifies CASSLVRNTGELFF.

The V call is TRBV5-6, the J call TRBJ2-7; TRBD2 is a possible D gene (5 bases). The CDR3 sequence is 13 residues long. Between the trimmed V and J ends, which lost 4 bases and 9 bases, there was a span of 17 bases. Looked up from germline, CDR1 is SGHDT and CDR2 is YYEEEE. CDR3 DNA: TGTGCCAGCAGCGCACAAACTAGACTCGGGCAGTACTTC. This gives the protein CASSAQTRLGQYF. Together with reference TRBV5-6 and TRBJ2-7, the CDR3 gives the full variable domain: DAGVTQSPTHLIKTRGQQVTLRCSPKSGHDTVSWYQQALGQGPQFIFQYYEEEERQRGNFPDRFSGHQFPNYSSELNVNALLLGDSALYLCASSAQTRLGQYFGPGTRLTVT.

The chain employs TRBV30 and TRBJ1-3; D is unclear. The germline V gene encodes CDR1 GTSNPN and CDR2 SVGIG (reference sequence). This CDR3 is 14 amino acids long. V lost 4 bases and J 0 bases, leaving 10 bases between the germline ends. The CDR3 bases are TGTGCCTGGACTGGGGTACTCTCTGGAAACACCATATATTTT. Translating gives CAWTGVLSGNTIYF.

The rearrangement uses TRBV6-1 and TRBJ2-1; TRBD2 aligns across 7 bases. The CDR3 sequence is 11 residues long. The V gene end was trimmed by 11 bases and the J gene end by 4 bases; junction bases not matched to a gene: 2. Germline loops: CDR1 MNHNS, CDR2 SASEGT. The CDR3 here is CAGEGYNEQFF. The CDR3 bases are TGTGCCGGGGAGGGTTACAATGAGCAGTTCTTC.

The rearrangement links TRBV12-5 to TRBJ1-2; no clear D. The germline V and J ends were trimmed by 0 bases and 8 bases, with 10 bases remaining between them. The length of the CDR3 is 13 residues. Per germline, CDR1 LGHNT and CDR2 FRNRAP. CDR3 protein: CASGLVPAQGYTF. CDR3 nucleotides: TGTGCTAGTGGTTTGGTCCCAGCCCAGGGCTACACCTTC.

The CDR3 DNA follows: TGTGCCAGCAGCTTAGATCTCGATACGCAGTATTTT. Amino acids: CASSLDLDTQYF. The genes are TRBV7-9 and TRBJ2-3; D not certain. V was cut by 1 base and J by 6 bases, with 5 bases left in between. Germline CDR1 and CDR2: SEHNR and FQNEAQ (reference sequence). The CDR3 runs to 12 residues.

This chain links TRBV6-5 with TRBJ2-7; D possibly corresponds to TRBD2 (5 bases). Trimming cost V 5 bases and J 3 bases, with 14 bases left between them. This CDR3 contains 14 residues. Germline values: CDR1 MNHEY, CDR2 SVGAGI. This CDR3 is CASSPTTRGYEQYF. DNA of the CDR3: TGTGCCAGCAGTCCGACTACCCGAGGCTACGAGCAGTACTTC.

The chain joins TRBV30 to TRBJ2-7; no reliable D call. Germline V CDR1 and CDR2: GTSNPN, SVGIG (reference sequence). V was trimmed by 1 base and J by 3 bases, leaving 7 bases between them. The length of the CDR3 is 12 residues. CDR3 sequence: CAWSESFYEQYF. The CDR3 DNA sequence: TGTGCCTGGAGTGAGTCCTTCTACGAGCAGTACTTC. Combining the CDR3 with reference TRBV30 and TRBJ2-7 gives the whole variable domain SQTIHQWPATLVQPVGSPLSLECTVEGTSNPNLYWYRQAAGRGLQLLFYSVGIGQISSEVPQNLSASRPQDRQFILSSKKLLLSDSGFYLCAWSESFYEQYFGPGTRLTVT.